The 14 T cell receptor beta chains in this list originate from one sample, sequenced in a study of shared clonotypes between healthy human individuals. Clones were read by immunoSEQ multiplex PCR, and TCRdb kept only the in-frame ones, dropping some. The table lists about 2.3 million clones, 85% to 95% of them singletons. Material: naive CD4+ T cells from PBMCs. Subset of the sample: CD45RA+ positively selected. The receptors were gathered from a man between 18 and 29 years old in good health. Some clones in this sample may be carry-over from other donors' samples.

The CDR3 is CASSFFGTSSNEQFF. CDR3 nucleotide sequence: TGTGCCAGCAGCTTTTTCGGGACTAGCAGCAATGAGCAGTTCTTC. The V gene is TRBV7-2, the J gene TRBJ2-1; 9 nucleotides match TRBD2. Trimming removed 3 bases from V and 6 bases from J; junction bases left unmatched: 6. This CDR3 has 15 amino acids. Germline V gene data show CDR1 as SGHTA and CDR2 as FQGNSA.

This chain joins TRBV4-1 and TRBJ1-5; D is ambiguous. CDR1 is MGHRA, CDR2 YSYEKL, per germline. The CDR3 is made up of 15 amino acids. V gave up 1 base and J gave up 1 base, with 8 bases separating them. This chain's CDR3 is CASSQVTASNQPQHF. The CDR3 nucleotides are TGCGCCAGCAGCCAAGTCACAGCCAGCAATCAGCCCCAGCATTTT.

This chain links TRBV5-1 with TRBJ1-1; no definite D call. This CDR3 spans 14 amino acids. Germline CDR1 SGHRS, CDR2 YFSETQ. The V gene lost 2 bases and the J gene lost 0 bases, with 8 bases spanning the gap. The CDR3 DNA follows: TGCGCCAGCAGCTTAAAGAACATGAACACTGAAGCTTTCTTT. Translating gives CASSLKNMNTEAFF.

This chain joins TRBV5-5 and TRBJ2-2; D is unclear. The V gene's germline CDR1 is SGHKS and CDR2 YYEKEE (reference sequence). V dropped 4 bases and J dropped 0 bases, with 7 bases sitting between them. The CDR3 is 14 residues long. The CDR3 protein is CASSQRPNTGELFF. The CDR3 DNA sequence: TGTGCCAGCAGCCAGCGACCGAACACCGGGGAGCTGTTTTTT.

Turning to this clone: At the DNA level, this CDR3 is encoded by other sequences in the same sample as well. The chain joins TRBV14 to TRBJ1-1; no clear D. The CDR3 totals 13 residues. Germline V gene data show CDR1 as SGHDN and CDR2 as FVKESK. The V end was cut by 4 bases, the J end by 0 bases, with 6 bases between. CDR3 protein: CASSRGLNTEAFF. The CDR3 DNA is TGTGCCAGCAGCCGCGGACTGAACACTGAAGCTTTCTTT.

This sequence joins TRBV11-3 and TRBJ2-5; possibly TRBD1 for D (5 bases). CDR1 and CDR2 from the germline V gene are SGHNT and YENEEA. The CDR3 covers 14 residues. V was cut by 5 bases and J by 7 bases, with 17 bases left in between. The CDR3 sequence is CASSPRGAPRTQYF. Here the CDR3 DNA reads TGTGCCAGCAGCCCTAGGGGCGCCCCGAGGACCCAGTACTTC.

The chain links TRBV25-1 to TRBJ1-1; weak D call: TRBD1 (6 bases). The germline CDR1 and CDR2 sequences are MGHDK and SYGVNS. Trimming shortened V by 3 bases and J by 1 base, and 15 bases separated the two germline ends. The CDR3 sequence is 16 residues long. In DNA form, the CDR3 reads TGTGCCAGCAGTGATGTCCTCGGGGGGCCGAACACTGAAGCTTTCTTT. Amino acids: CASSDVLGGPNTEAFF. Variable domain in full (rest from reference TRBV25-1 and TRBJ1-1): EADIYQTPRYLVIGTGKKITLECSQTMGHDKMYWYQQDPGMELHLIHYSYGVNSTEKGDLSSESTVSRIRTEHFPLTLESARPSHTSQYLCASSDVLGGPNTEAFFGQGTRLTVV.

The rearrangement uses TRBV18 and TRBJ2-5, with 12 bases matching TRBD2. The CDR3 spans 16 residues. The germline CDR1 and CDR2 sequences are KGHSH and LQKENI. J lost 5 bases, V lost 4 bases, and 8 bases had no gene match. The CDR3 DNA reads TGTGCCAGCTCACTGCTAGCGGGAGGGCAATCGGAGACCCAGTACTTC. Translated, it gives CASSLLAGGQSETQYF.

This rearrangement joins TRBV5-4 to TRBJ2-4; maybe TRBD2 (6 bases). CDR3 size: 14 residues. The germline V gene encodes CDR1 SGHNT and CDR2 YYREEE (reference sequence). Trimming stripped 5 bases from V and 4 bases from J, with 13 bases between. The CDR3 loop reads CASRGDFEKNIQYF. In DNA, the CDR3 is TGTGCCAGCAGGGGGGACTTTGAGAAAAACATTCAGTACTTC. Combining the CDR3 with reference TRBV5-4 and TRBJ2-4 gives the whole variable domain ETGVTQSPTHLIKTRGQQVTLRCSSQSGHNTVSWYQQALGQGPQFIFQYYREEENGRGNFPPRFSGLQFPNYSSELNVNALELDDSALYLCASRGDFEKNIQYFGAGTRLSVL.

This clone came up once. Written as DNA, the CDR3 is TGTGCCAGCAGTGGCCGGGACAGGGGTCTGAATGAGCAGTTCTTC. It is translated as CASSGRDRGLNEQFF. The chain couples TRBV6-1 to TRBJ2-1, with 10 bases aligning to TRBD1. With 4 bases clipped from V and 7 bases from J, the junction kept 7 bases outside the gene matches. Germline-derived CDR1 and CDR2 are MNHNS and SASEGT. The CDR3 is 15 amino acids.

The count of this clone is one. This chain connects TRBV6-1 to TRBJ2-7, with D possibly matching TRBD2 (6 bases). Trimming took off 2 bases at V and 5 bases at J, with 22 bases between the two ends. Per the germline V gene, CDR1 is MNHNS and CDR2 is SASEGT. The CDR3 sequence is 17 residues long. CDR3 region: CASSELGGRRTRDEQYF. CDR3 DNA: TGTGCCAGCAGTGAACTAGGTGGGAGGCGCACCAGGGACGAGCAGTACTTC.

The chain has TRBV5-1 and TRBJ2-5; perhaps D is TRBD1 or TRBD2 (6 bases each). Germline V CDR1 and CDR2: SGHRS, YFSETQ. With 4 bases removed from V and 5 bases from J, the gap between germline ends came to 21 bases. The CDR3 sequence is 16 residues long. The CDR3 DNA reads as TGCGCCAGCAGCAGGAGGGCAGGGGCCGTCTCGGAGACCCAGTACTTC. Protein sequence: CASSRRAGAVSETQYF. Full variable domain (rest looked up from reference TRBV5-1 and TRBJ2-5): KAGVTQTPRYLIKTRGQQVTLSCSPISGHRSVSWYQQTPGQGLQFLFEYFSETQRNKGNFPGRFSGRQFSNSRSEMNVSTLELGDSALYLCASSRRAGAVSETQYFGPGTRLLVL.

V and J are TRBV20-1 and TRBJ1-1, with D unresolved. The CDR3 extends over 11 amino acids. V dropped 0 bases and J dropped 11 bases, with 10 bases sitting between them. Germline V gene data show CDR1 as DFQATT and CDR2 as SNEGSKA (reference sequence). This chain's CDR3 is CSARDLPWAFF. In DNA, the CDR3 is TGCAGTGCTAGAGATCTTCCCTGGGCTTTCTTT.

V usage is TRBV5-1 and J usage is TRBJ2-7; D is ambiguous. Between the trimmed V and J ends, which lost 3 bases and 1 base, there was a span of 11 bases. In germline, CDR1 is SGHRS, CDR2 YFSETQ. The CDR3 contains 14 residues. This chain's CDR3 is CASSSSGDSYEQYF. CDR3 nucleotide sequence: TGCGCCAGCAGCTCCTCGGGCGATTCCTACGAGCAGTACTTC.